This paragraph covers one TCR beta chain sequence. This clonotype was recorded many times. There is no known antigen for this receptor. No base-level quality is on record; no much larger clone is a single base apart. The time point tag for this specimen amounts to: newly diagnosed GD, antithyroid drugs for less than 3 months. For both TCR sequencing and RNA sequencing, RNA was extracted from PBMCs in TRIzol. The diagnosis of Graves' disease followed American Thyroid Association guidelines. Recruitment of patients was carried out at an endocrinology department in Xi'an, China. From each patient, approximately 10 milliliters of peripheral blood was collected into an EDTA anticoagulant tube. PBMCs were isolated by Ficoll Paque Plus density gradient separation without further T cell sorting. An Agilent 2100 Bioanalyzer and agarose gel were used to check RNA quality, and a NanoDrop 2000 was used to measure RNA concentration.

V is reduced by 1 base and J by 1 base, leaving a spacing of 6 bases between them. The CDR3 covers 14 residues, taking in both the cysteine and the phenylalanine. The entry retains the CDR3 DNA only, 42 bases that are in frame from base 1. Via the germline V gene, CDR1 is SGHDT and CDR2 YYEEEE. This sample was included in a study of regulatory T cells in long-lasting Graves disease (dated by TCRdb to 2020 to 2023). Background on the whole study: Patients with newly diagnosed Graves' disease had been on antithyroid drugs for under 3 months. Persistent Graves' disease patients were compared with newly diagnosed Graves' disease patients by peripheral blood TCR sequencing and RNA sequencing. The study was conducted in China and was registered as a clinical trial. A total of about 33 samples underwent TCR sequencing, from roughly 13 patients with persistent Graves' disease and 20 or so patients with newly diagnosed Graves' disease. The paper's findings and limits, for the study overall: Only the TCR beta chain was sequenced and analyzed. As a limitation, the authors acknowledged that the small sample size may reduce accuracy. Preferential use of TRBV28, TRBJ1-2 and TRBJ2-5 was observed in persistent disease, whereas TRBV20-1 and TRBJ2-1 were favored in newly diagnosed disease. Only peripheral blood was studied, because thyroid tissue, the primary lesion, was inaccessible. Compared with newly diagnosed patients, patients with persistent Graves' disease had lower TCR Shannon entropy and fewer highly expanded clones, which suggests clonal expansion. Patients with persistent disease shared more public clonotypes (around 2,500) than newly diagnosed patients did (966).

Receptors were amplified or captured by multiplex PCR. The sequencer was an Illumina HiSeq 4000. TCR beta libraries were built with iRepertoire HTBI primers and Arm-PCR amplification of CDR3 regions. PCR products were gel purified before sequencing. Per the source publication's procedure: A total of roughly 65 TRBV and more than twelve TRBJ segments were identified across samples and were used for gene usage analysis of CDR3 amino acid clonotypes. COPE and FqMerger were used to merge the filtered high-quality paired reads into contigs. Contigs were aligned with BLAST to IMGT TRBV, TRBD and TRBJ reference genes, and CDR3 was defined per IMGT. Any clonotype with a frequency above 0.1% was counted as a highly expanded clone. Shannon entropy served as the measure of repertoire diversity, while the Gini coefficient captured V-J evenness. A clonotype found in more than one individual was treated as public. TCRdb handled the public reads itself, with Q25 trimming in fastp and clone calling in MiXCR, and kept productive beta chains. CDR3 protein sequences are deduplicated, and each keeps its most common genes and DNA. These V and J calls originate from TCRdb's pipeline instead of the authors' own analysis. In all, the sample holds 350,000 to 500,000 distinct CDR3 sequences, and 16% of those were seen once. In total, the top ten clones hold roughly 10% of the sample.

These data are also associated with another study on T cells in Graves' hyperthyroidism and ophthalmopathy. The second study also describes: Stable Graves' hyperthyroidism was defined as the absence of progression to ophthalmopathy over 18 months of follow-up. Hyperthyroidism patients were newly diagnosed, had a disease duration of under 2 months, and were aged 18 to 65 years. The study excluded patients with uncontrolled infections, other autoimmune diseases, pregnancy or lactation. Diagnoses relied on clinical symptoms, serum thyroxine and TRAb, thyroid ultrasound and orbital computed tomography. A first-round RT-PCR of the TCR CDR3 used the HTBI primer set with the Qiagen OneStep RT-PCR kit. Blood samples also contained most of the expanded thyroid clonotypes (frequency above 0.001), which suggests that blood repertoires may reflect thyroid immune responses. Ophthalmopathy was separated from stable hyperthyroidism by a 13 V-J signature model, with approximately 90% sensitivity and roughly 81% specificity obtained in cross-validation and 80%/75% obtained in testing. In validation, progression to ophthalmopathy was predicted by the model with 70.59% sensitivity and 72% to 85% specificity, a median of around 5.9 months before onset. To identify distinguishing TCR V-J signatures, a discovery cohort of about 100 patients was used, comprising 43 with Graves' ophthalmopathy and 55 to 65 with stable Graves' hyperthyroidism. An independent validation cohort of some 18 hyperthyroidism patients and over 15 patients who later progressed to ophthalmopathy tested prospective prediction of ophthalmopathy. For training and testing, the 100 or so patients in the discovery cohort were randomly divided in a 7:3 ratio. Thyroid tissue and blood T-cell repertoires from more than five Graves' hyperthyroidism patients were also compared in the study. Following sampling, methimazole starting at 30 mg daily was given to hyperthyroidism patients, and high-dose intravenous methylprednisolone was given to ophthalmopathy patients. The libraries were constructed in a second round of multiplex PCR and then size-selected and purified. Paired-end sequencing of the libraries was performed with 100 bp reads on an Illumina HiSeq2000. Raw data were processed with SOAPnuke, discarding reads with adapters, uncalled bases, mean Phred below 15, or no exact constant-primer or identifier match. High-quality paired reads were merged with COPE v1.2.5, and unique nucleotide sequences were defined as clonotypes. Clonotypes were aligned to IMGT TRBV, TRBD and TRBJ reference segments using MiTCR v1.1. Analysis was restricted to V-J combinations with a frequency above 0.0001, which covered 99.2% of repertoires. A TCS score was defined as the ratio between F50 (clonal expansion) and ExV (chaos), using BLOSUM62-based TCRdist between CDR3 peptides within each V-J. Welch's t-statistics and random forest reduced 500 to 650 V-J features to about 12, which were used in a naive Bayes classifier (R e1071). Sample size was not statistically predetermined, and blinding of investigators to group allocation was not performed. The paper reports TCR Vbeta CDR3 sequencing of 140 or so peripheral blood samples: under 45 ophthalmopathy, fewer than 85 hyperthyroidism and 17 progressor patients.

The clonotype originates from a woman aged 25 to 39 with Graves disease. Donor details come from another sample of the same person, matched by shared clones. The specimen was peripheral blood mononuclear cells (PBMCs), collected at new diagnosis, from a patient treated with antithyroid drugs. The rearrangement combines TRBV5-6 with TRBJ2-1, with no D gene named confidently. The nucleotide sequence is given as TGTGCCAGCAGCTTGTTGCGGTCCTACAATGAGCAGTTCTTC. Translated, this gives CASSLLRSYNEQFF.